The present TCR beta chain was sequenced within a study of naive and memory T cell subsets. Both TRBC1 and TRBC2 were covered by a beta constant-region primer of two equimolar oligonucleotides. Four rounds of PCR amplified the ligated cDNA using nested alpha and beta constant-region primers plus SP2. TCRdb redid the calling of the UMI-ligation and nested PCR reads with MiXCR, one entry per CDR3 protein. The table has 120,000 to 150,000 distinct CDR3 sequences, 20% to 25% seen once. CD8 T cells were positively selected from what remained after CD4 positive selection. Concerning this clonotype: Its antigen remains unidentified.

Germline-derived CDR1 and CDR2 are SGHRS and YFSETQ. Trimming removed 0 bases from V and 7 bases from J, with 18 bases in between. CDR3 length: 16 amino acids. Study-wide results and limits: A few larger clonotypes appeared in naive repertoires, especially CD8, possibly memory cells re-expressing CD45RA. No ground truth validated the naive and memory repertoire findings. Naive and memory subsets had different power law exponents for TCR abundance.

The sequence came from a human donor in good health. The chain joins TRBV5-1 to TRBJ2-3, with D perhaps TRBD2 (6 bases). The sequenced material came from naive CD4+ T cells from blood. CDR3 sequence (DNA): TGCGCCAGCAGCTTGGTGGGAGGTGGAGACCCTAATACGCAGTATTTT. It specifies CASSLVGGGDPNTQYF.